The 25 T cell receptor beta chains presented below share a single source sample, sequenced in a study of blood T cell repertoires in COVID-19. Generated by immunoSEQ multiplex PCR, the TCRdb table keeps only in-frame clones and is missing some. The data contain around 140,000 clones, around nine tenths of them singletons. The sequenced sample consisted of peripheral blood. The receptors here all came from a man aged 55-75 years with active or convalescent COVID-19.

The rearrangement joins TRBV3-1 (or the pseudogene TRBV3-2) to TRBJ2-1; TRBD2 matches 7 bases. Trimming at V came to 6 bases and at J to 2 bases, leaving 10 bases not matched to a gene. Per germline, CDR1 LGHDT and CDR2 YNNKEL (reference sequence). The CDR3 is made up of 16 amino acids. CDR3 loop: CASRSTSASAYNEQFF. In DNA, the CDR3 is TGTGCCAGCAGATCCACTAGCGCGTCCGCCTACAATGAGCAGTTCTTC.

The chain links TRBV28 to TRBJ1-4; the D gene is possibly TRBD1 (5 bases). CDR3 length equals 15 residues. In germline, CDR1 is MDHEN, CDR2 SYDVKM. V was shortened by 3 bases and J by 1 base, with 9 bases between the two germline ends. The CDR3 DNA is TGTGCCAGCAGTTTCGGGGGGAGAACTAATGAAAAACTGTTTTTT. Translation: CASSFGGRTNEKLFF.

The J gene is TRBJ2-2, the V gene TRBV9; D unclear. The CDR3 consists of 15 residues. Trimming left V 2 bases short and J 2 bases short, with 10 bases between. Germline values: CDR1 SGDLS, CDR2 YYNGEE. This chain's CDR3 is CASSVGLINTGELFF. CDR3 sequence (DNA): TGTGCCAGCAGCGTTGGGCTAATAAACACCGGGGAGCTGTTTTTT.

V gene TRBV7-9 combines with J gene TRBJ1-2; 8 bases match TRBD1. There are 14 residues in the CDR3. Trimming at V came to 3 bases and at J to 5 bases, leaving 5 bases not matched to a gene. Per germline, CDR1 SEHNR and CDR2 FQNEAQ (reference sequence). The CDR3 spells CASSFAGQAYGYTF. The DNA of the CDR3 is TGTGCCAGCAGCTTTGCGGGACAGGCTTATGGCTACACCTTC.

V and J are TRBV7-8 and TRBJ2-1; possibly TRBD1 for D (6 bases). This CDR3 spans 12 amino acids. The V end lost 5 bases, the J end lost 12 bases, and 14 bases lay between the germline ends. The germline CDR1 and CDR2 sequences are SGHVS and FQNEAQ. The CDR3 loop is CASSPDRRGQFF. The CDR3 DNA is TGTGCCAGCAGCCCCGACCGCAGGGGGCAGTTCTTC.

J is TRBJ2-1 and V is TRBV7-9, with 7 bases aligning to TRBD1. The CDR3 length is 14 residues. Germline assignment: CDR1 SEHNR and CDR2 FQNEAQ (reference sequence). Trimming removed 9 bases from V and 2 bases from J; junction bases left unmatched: 7. DNA for the CDR3: TGTGCCAGTCGGGACAGCAAAGCCTACAATGAGCAGTTCTTC. Its translation is CASRDSKAYNEQFF.

A note on this clone: Compared with germline, one end of the junction differs, possibly owing to a read error. This chain connects TRBV7-7 to TRBJ2-5; D might be TRBD1 (5 bases). Germline values: CDR1 SSHAT, CDR2 FNYEAQ (reference sequence). The CDR3 runs 13 residues. The DNA for the CDR3 is TGTGCTAGCAGCTTAGACAGCCAAGAGACCCAGTACTTC. Its translation is CASSLDSQETQYF.

This CDR3 is CASSLRLAGGDEQFF. The CDR3 DNA reads as TGTGCCAGCAGCTTAAGACTAGCGGGAGGCGATGAGCAGTTCTTC. The chain joins TRBV7-3 to TRBJ2-1; 13 nucleotides align to TRBD2. Per the germline V gene, CDR1 is SGHTA and CDR2 is FQGTGA. The CDR3 covers 15 residues. V shed 1 base, J shed 8 bases, and the junction held 2 bases outside the gene matches.

This clone occurred a few times. This chain's CDR3 is CASSLEGHPNEKLFF. CDR3 bases: TGCGCCAGCAGCTTGGAGGGACACCCCAATGAAAAACTGTTTTTT. J is TRBJ1-4 and V is TRBV5-1; a possible D gene is TRBD1 (6 bases). This CDR3 is 15 amino acids long. Germline V gene sequence: CDR1 SGHRS, CDR2 YFSETQ. Trimming removed 0 bases from V and 5 bases from J, with 11 bases in between.

J is TRBJ1-6 and V is TRBV27; TRBD1 matches 11 bases. The CDR3 is 15 amino acids. Germline loops: CDR1 MNHEY, CDR2 SMNVEV (reference sequence). J lost 6 bases, V lost 4 bases, and 2 bases had no gene match. The CDR3 here is CASSSGTGGNSPLHF. CDR3 bases: TGTGCCAGCAGTTCAGGGACAGGGGGTAATTCACCCCTCCACTTT.

The rearrangement uses TRBV25-1 and TRBJ2-3; 9 nucleotides agree with TRBD2. The length of the CDR3 is 16 residues. V was clipped by 3 bases and J by 0 bases; unmatched bases: 4. The V gene's germline CDR1 is MGHDK and CDR2 SYGVNS. CDR3 sequence reads: CASSETSGPSTDTQYF. The CDR3 DNA follows: TGTGCCAGCAGTGAGACTAGCGGACCTAGCACAGATACGCAGTATTTT.

This chain connects TRBV9 to TRBJ2-7; TRBD2 aligns across 7 bases. CDR1 and CDR2 (germline): SGDLS, YYNGEE. The V and J ends lost 5 bases and 3 bases, in that order; junction bases with no gene match: 14. This CDR3 has 16 residues. The CDR3 DNA reads TGTGCCAGCAGTGCGACTAGCCCAAGCCCCTACTACGAGCAGTACTTC. This codes for CASSATSPSPYYEQYF.

The chain has TRBV5-1 and TRBJ2-7; 11 nucleotides match TRBD1. V lost 3 bases to trimming and J lost 6 bases; unmatched junction nucleotides: 8. Per the germline V gene, CDR1 is SGHRS and CDR2 is YFSETQ. The CDR3 covers 15 residues. The CDR3, as DNA: TGCGCCAGCAGCTCGTCCGGACAGGGGGCCGGCGAGCAGTACTTC. Translating gives CASSSSGQGAGEQYF.

V usage is TRBV2 and J usage is TRBJ1-4; D is perhaps TRBD1 (6 bases). The ends were cut back, 6 bases at V and 4 bases at J, with 15 bases in the middle. The CDR3 sequence is 15 residues long. Germline lookup yields CDR1 SNHLY and CDR2 FYNNEI. CDR3 loop: CASSAGGLGNEKLFF. For the CDR3, the DNA is TGTGCCAGCAGCGCCGGGGGGCTTGGTAATGAAAAACTGTTTTTT.

The V gene is TRBV27, the J gene TRBJ1-1; D not certain. The CDR3 has 14 residues. Germline lookup yields CDR1 MNHEY and CDR2 SMNVEV (reference sequence). The V and J ends lost 4 bases and 4 bases respectively, with 13 bases between them. The CDR3, as DNA: TGTGCCAGCAGTTGGTCCGGGTTAAGCACTGAAGCTTTCTTT. It encodes CASSWSGLSTEAFF.

J is TRBJ2-2 and V is TRBV7-9; TRBD1 might be the D (6 bases). CDR1 is SEHNR and CDR2 is FQNEAQ in the germline V gene (reference sequence). CDR3 length: 16 amino acids. V was trimmed by 3 bases and J by 1 base, leaving 12 bases between them. For the CDR3, the DNA is TGTGCCAGCAGCTTCGGCAGGGGTGGGAACACCGGGGAGCTGTTTTTT. It translates to CASSFGRGGNTGELFF.

This clone was seen more than once but under ten times. The same CDR3 also results from other DNA sequences found in this sample. The chain carries TRBV25-1 and TRBJ2-7, with 7 bases identical to TRBD1. Trimming cost V 6 bases and J 3 bases; bases outside gene matches: 5. Per germline, CDR1 MGHDK and CDR2 SYGVNS. The CDR3 extends over 13 amino acids. CDR3 sequence reads: CASRAGGSYEQYF. DNA for the CDR3: TGTGCCAGCAGGGCAGGGGGAAGCTACGAGCAGTACTTC.

This chain uses TRBV18 with TRBJ2-5; maybe TRBD1 (6 bases). The length of the CDR3 is 14 residues. Trimming removed 3 bases from V and 1 base from J, with 9 bases in between. Germline V gene data show CDR1 as KGHSH and CDR2 as LQKENI. The CDR3 sequence is CASSPGQLQETQYF. Written as DNA, the CDR3 is TGTGCCAGCTCACCCGGACAGCTCCAAGAGACCCAGTACTTC.

The chain links TRBV19 to TRBJ1-4; 7 nucleotides line up with TRBD1. The germline V gene has CDR1 LNHDA and CDR2 SQIVND (reference sequence). After removal of 4 bases from V and 8 bases from J, the junction contained 4 bases not matched to a gene. This CDR3 is 13 amino acids long. The CDR3 DNA is TGTGCCAGTAGTAGCAACAGGGGCGAAAAACTGTTTTTT. Translation: CASSSNRGEKLFF.

This chain connects TRBV24-1 to TRBJ2-4; possibly TRBD2 for D (5 bases). Germline V gene data show CDR1 as KGHDR and CDR2 as SFDVKD. V was shortened by 3 bases and J by 2 bases, with 10 bases between the two germline ends. This CDR3 has 15 amino acids. The CDR3 here is CATSDPRTPKNIQYF. CDR3 nucleotide sequence: TGTGCCACCAGTGATCCTAGGACTCCCAAAAACATTCAGTACTTC.

The J gene is TRBJ1-6, the V gene TRBV28; 7 nucleotides line up with TRBD1. CDR1 MDHEN and CDR2 SYDVKM come from the germline V gene. The J segment lost 3 bases and the V segment lost 6 bases, leaving 5 bases of the junction unmatched. The CDR3 loop spans 15 amino acids. The CDR3 protein is CASRMTGLYNSPLHF. In nucleotides, the CDR3 is TGTGCCAGCAGGATGACAGGGCTCTATAATTCACCCCTCCACTTT.

The chain has TRBV6-7 and TRBJ2-1; 11 bases match TRBD2. TRBV6-7 carries the ORF label, with uncertain function. CDR3 length equals 13 residues. J gave up 5 bases and V 9 bases, and 3 bases lay outside the gene matches. CDR3 in DNA: TGTGCCAGTCTAGCGGGAGGCCACAATGAGCAGTTCTTC. Encoded protein: CASLAGGHNEQFF.

This chain links TRBV3-1 (or the pseudogene TRBV3-2) with TRBJ1-1; D not resolved. The V end was cut by 4 bases, the J end by 7 bases, with 13 bases between. Germline lookup yields CDR1 LGHDT and CDR2 YNNKEL (reference sequence). The CDR3 length is 13 residues. The CDR3 reads CASSPRLGSEAFF. Here the CDR3 DNA reads TGTGCCAGCAGCCCCCGACTTGGGAGTGAAGCTTTCTTT.

The V call is TRBV30, the J call TRBJ1-5; tentatively, D is TRBD1 (5 bases). Trimming removed 0 bases at V and 7 bases at J, with 10 bases between. CDR1 is GTSNPN and CDR2 is SVGIG in the germline V gene (reference sequence). This CDR3 region has 13 residues. The CDR3, as DNA: TGTGCCTGGAGTGTAGGGGTTCGGCAGCCCCAGCATTTT. As protein: CAWSVGVRQPQHF. Full variable domain (outside the CDR3, taken from reference TRBV30 and TRBJ1-5): SQTIHQWPATLVQPVGSPLSLECTVEGTSNPNLYWYRQAAGRGLQLLFYSVGIGQISSEVPQNLSASRPQDRQFILSSKKLLLSDSGFYLCAWSVGVRQPQHFGDGTRLSIL.

The genes are TRBV10-3 and TRBJ2-7; 10 nucleotides align to TRBD1. The V gene's germline CDR1 is ENHRY and CDR2 SYGVKD. The CDR3 has 13 amino acids. With V trimmed by 8 bases and J by 5 bases, 6 bases remained unmatched. This CDR3 is CAIGQGVVNEQYF. DNA of the CDR3: TGTGCCATCGGACAGGGGGTGGTTAACGAGCAGTACTTC.